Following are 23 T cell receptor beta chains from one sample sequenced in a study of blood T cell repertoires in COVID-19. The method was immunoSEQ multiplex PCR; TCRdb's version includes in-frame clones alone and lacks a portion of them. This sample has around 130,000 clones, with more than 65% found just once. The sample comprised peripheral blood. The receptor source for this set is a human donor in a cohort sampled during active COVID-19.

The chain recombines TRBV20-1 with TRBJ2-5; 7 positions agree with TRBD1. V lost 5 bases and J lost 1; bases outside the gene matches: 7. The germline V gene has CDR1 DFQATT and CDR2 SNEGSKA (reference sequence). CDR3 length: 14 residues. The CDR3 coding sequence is TGCAGTGCTGGTGGGACAGCCCTCCAAGAGACCCAGTACTTC. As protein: CSAGGTALQETQYF.

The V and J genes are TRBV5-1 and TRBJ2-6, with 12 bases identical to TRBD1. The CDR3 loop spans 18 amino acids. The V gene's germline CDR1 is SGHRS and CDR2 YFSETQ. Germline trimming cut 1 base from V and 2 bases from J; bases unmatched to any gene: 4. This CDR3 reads CASSLTGQGATGANVLTF. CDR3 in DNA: TGCGCCAGCAGCTTGACGGGACAGGGGGCTACTGGGGCCAACGTCCTGACTTTC.

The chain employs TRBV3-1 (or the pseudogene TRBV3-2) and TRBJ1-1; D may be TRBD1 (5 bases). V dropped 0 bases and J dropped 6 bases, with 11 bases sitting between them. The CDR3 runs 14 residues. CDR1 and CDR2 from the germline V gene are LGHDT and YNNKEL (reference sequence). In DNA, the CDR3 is TGTGCCAGCAGCCAAGAATCATTAGGGGCTGAAGCTTTCTTT. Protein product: CASSQESLGAEAFF.

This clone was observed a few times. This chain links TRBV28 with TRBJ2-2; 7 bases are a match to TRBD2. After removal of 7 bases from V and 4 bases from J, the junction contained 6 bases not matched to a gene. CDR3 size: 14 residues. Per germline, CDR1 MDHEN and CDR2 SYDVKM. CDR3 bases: TGTGCCAGCACCCGGGGAGGGATCACCGGGGAGCTGTTTTTT. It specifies CASTRGGITGELFF.

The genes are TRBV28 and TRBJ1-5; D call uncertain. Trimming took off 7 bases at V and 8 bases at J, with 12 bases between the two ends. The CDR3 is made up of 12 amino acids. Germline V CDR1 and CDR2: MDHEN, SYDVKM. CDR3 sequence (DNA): TGTGCCAGCACCCGGGGAGGGAAGCCCCAGCATTTT. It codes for CASTRGGKPQHF.

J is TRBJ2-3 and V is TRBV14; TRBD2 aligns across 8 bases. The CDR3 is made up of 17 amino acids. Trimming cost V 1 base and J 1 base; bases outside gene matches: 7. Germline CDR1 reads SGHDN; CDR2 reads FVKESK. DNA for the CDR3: TGTGCCAGCAGCCAAGGCCCGGGACTAGGGCGCACAGATACGCAGTATTTT. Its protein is CASSQGPGLGRTDTQYF.

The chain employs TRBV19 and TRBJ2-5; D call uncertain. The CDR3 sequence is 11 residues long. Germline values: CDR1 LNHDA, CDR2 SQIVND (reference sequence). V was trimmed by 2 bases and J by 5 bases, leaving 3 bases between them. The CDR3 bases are TGTGCCAGTAGTATATCGGAGACCCAGTACTTC. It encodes CASSISETQYF.

CDR3 sequence (DNA): TGTGCCAGCAGTTTTGAGGAGACCCAGTACTTC. The encoded protein is CASSFEETQYF. The chain employs TRBV28 and TRBJ2-5; D unclear. Looked up from germline, CDR1 is MDHEN and CDR2 is SYDVKM. The germline V and J ends were trimmed by 3 bases and 5 bases, with 4 bases remaining between them. The CDR3 consists of 11 residues.

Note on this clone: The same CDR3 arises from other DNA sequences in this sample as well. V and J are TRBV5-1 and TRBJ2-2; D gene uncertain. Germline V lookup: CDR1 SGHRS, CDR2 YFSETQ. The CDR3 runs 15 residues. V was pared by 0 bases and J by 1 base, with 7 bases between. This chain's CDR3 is CASSLGTGNTGELFF. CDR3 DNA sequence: TGCGCCAGCAGCTTGGGCACGGGGAACACCGGGGAGCTGTTTTTT. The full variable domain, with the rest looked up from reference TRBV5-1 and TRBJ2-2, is KAGVTQTPRYLIKTRGQQVTLSCSPISGHRSVSWYQQTPGQGLQFLFEYFSETQRNKGNFPGRFSGRQFSNSRSEMNVSTLELGDSALYLCASSLGTGNTGELFFGEGSRLTVL.

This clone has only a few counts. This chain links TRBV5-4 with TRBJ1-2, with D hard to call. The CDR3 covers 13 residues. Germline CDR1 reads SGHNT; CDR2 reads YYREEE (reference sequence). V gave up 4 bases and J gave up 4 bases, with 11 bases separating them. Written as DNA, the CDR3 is TGTGCCAGCAGCACGCTGGGAGTCTATGGCTACACCTTC. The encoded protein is CASSTLGVYGYTF.

The CDR3 bases are TGTGCCAGCTCCCAATCAGGGATAGCCAAAAACATTCAGTACTTC. This gives the protein CASSQSGIAKNIQYF. The rearrangement uses TRBV6-5 and TRBJ2-4; weak D call: TRBD1 (5 bases). CDR3 length: 15 amino acids. Trimming took off 8 bases at V and 0 bases at J, with 14 bases between the two ends. Looked up from germline, CDR1 is MNHEY and CDR2 is SVGAGI.

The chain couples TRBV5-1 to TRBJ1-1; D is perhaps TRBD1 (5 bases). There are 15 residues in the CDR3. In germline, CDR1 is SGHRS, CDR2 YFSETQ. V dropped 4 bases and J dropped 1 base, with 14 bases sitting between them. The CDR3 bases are TGCGCCAGCAGCCGTGTGGGGGGAGAGAACACTGAAGCTTTCTTT. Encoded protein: CASSRVGGENTEAFF.

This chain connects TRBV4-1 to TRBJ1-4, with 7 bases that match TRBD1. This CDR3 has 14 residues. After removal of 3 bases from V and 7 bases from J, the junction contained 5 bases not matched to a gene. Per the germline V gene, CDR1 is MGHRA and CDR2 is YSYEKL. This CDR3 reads CASSQVGTAEKLFF. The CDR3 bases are TGCGCCAGCAGCCAGGTTGGGACAGCTGAAAAACTGTTTTTT.

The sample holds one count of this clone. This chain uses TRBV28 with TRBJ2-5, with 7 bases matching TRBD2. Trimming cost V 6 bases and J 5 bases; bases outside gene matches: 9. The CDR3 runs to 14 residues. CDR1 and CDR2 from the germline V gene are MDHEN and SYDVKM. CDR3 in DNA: TGTGCCAGCAGCTGGGGAGGGCTGGGGGAGACCCAGTACTTC. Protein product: CASSWGGLGETQYF.

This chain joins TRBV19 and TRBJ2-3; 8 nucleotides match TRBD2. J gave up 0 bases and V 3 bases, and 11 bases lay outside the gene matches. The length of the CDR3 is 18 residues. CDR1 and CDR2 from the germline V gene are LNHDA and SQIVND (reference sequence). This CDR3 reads CASSIMRGVKSSTDTQYF. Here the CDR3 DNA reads TGTGCCAGTAGTATCATGCGGGGGGTAAAATCTAGCACAGATACGCAGTATTTT.

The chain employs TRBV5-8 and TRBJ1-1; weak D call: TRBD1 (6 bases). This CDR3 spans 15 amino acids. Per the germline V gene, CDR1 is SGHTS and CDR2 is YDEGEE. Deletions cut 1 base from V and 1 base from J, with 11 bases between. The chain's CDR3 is CASSLNTGKNTEAFF. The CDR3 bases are TGTGCCAGCAGCTTGAATACAGGGAAGAACACTGAAGCTTTCTTT.

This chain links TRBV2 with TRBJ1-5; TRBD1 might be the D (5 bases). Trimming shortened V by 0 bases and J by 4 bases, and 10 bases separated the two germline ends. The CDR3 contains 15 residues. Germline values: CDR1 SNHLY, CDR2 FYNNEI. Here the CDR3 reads CASSEAYQGNQPQHF. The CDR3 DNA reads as TGTGCCAGCAGTGAAGCTTATCAGGGTAATCAGCCCCAGCATTTT. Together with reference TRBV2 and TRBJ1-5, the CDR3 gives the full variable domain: EPEVTQTPSHQVTQMGQEVILRCVPISNHLYFYWYRQILGQKVEFLVSFYNNEISEKSEIFDDQFSVERPDGSNFTLKIRSTKLEDSAMYFCASSEAYQGNQPQHFGDGTRLSIL.

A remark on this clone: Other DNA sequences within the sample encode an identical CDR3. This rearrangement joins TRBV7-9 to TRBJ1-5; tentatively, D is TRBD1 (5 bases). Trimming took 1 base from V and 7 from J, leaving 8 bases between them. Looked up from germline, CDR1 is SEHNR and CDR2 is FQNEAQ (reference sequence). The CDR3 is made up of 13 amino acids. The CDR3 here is CASSLGGGQPQHF. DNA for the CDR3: TGTGCCAGCAGCTTAGGGGGCGGACAGCCCCAGCATTTT.

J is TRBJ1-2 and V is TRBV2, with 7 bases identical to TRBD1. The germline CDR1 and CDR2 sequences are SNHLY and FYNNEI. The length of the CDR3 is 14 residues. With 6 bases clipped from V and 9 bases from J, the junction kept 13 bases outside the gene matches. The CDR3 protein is CASSETAGGYSYTF. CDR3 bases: TGTGCCAGCAGCGAGACAGCAGGGGGATACAGCTACACCTTC.

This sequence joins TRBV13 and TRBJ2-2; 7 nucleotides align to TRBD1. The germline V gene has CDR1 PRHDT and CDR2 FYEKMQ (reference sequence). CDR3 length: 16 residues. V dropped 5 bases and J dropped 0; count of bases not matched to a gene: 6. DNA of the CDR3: TGTGCCAGCAGCCTGGACAGGCATTCGAACACCGGGGAGCTGTTTTTT. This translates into CASSLDRHSNTGELFF.

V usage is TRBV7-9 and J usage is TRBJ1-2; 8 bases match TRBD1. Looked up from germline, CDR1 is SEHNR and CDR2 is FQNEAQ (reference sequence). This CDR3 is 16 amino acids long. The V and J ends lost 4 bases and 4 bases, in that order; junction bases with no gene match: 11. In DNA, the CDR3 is TGTGCCAGCAGCTCCCGTGTCGGGACAGGCTCCTATGGCTACACCTTC. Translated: CASSSRVGTGSYGYTF.

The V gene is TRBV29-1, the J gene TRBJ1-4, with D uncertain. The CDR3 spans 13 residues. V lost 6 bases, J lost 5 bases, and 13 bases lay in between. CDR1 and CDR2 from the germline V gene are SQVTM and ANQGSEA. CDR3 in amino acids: CSVLSAGNEKLFF. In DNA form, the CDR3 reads TGCAGCGTATTATCAGCGGGGAATGAAAAACTGTTTTTT.

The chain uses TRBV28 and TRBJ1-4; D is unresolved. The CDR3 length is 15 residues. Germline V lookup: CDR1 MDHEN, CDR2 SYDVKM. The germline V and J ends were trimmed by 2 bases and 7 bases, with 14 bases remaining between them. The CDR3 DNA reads TGTGCCAGCAGTTTAGTCCGGTCTGGAGGTGAAAAACTGTTTTTT. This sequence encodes CASSLVRSGGEKLFF.